This T cell receptor beta chain was found in a study of shared clonotypes between healthy human individuals. Germline V gene data show CDR1 as SGHTA and CDR2 as FQGNSA. The V end lost 5 bases, the J end lost 6 bases, and 19 bases lay between the germline ends. This CDR3 spans 15 amino acids. A deep-level run was used for the assay. Researchers sequenced unsorted PBMC DNA using ten immunoSEQ deep assay plates. Sequencing was performed with immunoSEQ multiplex PCR; in TCRdb, only in-frame clones are kept and a portion is missing. The sample holds about 480,000 clones; 79% are singletons and the top ten take over 10%. Unsorted material relied on approximately 90 million PBMCs as the source of genomic DNA.

This TCR was sampled from a woman in her forties in good health. Some clones in this sample may be carry-over from other donors' samples. The V and J genes are TRBV7-2 and TRBJ2-5; D may be TRBD1 or TRBD2 (6 bases each). The sample was PBMCs. In DNA, the CDR3 is TGTGCCAGCAGCGGTAGTGGGGGGCTTGGGAAGACCCAGTACTTC. Translation gives CASSGSGGLGKTQYF.